This entry describes one TCR beta chain. What it binds is unknown. Germline lookup yields CDR1 SGHNT and CDR2 YYREEE (reference sequence). CDR3 length: 17 amino acids. J gave up 2 bases and V 0 bases, and 7 bases lay outside the gene matches. This sample is part of a study of cytomegalovirus exposure and HLA in healthy donors. Study at large: Of over 350 genotyped donors, roughly 81% grouped in the Caucasian-associated ancestry cluster.

Researchers ran the PCR with 60 Vbeta and 13 Jbeta primers. Sequencing used immunoSEQ multiplex PCR; TCRdb keeps in-frame clones, though not all of them. Here the sample table reports 65,000 to 95,000 clones. General observations from the study: The authors reported that TCR beta sequences could predict HLA-A and HLA-B alleles. These predictions were accurate for most subjects in the first cohort. Later work associated roughly 17,000 TCR beta sequences with HLA alleles at 0.05 false discovery rate. CMV serostatus was the only immune exposure information that was available.

Sequenced sample: PBMCs. This sequence originates from a female donor in good health and CMV-seropositive. The rearrangement links TRBV5-4 to TRBJ2-1; 8 bases line up with TRBD2. The CDR3 here is CASSLGSSGSAYNEQFF. Here the CDR3 DNA reads TGTGCCAGCAGCTTGGGTAGCAGCGGGAGTGCCTACAATGAGCAGTTCTTC.